This TCR beta chain stems from a study of Tregs in tolerant kidney transplant recipients. Trimming stripped 2 bases from V and 5 bases from J, with 18 bases between. There are 16 residues in the CDR3. Germline V gene data show CDR1 as MNHNS and CDR2 as SASEGT. Related graft donors supplied nonmyeloablative bone marrow transplants, and mixed chimerism was transient. Measured with immunoSEQ multiplex PCR; TCRdb has only the in-frame clones, and not every one. Among tens of thousands of clones listed, roughly nine tenths were seen once. The sequences come from CD8+ T cells from blood (PBMCs), collected 24 months after the transplant. The receptor was derived from a human patient who received a combined kidney and bone marrow transplant. These T cells may partly come from the graft donor. The rearrangement uses TRBV6-1 and TRBJ1-2, with a weak D call TRBD1 (5 bases). CDR3 DNA sequence: TGTGCCAGCAGTGAATTAGGGGCAGGAGAATTGTATGGCTACACCTTC. Residues: CASSELGAGELYGYTF.